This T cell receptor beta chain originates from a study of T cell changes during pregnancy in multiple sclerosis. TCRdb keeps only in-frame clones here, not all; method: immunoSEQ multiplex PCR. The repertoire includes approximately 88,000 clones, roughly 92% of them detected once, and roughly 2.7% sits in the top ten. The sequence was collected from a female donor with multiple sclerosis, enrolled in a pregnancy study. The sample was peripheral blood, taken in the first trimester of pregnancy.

The CDR3 bases are TGTGCCAGTAGTATAAAAAGACTAGCGGGGACAGATACGCAGTATTTT. It is translated as CASSIKRLAGTDTQYF. This chain joins TRBV19 and TRBJ2-3; 11 bases match TRBD2. V trimming: 2 bases; J trimming: 3 bases; junction bases outside the gene matches: 4. This CDR3 has 16 residues. Per germline, CDR1 LNHDA and CDR2 SQIVND (reference sequence).